This TCR beta chain was obtained from a study of shared clonotypes between healthy human individuals. Overall study findings and caveats: Despite large depth, sorted-subset datasets appeared incompletely sequenced.

On this clone: Its specificity is not known.

The J segment lost 2 bases and the V segment lost 1 base, leaving 6 bases of the junction unmatched. This CDR3 has 15 amino acids. The V gene's germline CDR1 is SGHDT and CDR2 YYEEEE. Once extracted for a subset, genomic DNA was divided evenly among several immunoSEQ plates. Repertoires were generated with immunoSEQ multiplex PCR, while TCRdb's copy carries only in-frame clones and drops some. The repertoire holds over a million clones, with roughly 96% as singletons. This chain uses TRBV5-6 with TRBJ2-7; 7 positions agree with TRBD2. The receptor's source is a man under 40 in good health. Specimen: naive CD4+ T cells sorted from blood. Subset defined: CD45RA+ positively selected. CDR3 in DNA: TGTGCCAGCAGCTTGATGTGGGGGGGTCCCTACGAGCAGTACTTC. Its protein product is CASSLMWGGPYEQYF.